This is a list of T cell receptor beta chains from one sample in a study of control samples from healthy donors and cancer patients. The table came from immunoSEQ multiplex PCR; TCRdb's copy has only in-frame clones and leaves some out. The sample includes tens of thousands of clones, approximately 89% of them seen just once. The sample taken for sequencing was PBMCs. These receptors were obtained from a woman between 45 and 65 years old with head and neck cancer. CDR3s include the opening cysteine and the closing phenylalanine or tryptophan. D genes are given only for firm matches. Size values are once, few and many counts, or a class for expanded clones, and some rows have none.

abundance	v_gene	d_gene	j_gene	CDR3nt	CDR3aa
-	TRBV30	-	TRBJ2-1	TGTGCCTGGAGTGTGGCGAGCTCCTACAATGAGCAGTTCTTC	CAWSVASSYNEQFF
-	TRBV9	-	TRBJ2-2	TGTGCCAGCAGCCCCAATGCCGGGGAGCTGTTTTTT	CASSPNAGELFF
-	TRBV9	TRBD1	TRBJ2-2	TGTGCCAGCAGCGTAGGCGACAGGGGGATCGGGGAGCTGTTTTTT	CASSVGDRGIGELFF
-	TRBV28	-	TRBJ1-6	TGTGCCAGCAGTCCCCTTCACGCGGGGTTATATTCACCCCTCCACTTT	CASSPLHAGLYSPLHF
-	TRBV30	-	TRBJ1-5	TGTGCCTGGATTAAAAGGACGGGAGGGGGTGAGCCCCAGCATTTT	CAWIKRTGGGEPQHF
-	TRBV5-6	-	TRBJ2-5	TGTGCCAGCAGCTTGGACCAGCTAGAGACCCAGTACTTC	CASSLDQLETQYF
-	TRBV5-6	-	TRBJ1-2	TGTGCCAGCAGCTTGGCCCAGCTCCGGGATGGCTACACCTTC	CASSLAQLRDGYTF
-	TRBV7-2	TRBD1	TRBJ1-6	TGTGCCAGCAGCCCCAGACCCCTAGGGGCAGGGGGAACTAATTCACCCCTCCACTTT	CASSPRPLGAGGTNSPLHF
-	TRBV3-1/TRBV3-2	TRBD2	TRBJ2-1	TGTGCCAGCAGCCACGCGACTAGCGGGGGTTACAATGAGCAGTTCTTC	CASSHATSGGYNEQFF
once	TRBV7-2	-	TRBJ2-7	TGTGCCAGCAGCTTAGGCTTGTCAGTGACCTACGAGCAGTACTTC	CASSLGLSVTYEQYF
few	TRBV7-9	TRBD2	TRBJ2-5	TGTGCCAGCAGCTTAATCGGACTAGCGGGGAAAGAGACCCAGTACTTC	CASSLIGLAGKETQYF
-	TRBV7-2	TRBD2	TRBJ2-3	TGTGCCAGCAGCTTAGATAGCGGGGGCCGCACAGATACGCAGTATTTT	CASSLDSGGRTDTQYF
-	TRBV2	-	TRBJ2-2	TGTGCCAGCAGTGGAATGGGGGTCACCGGGGAGCTGTTTTTT	CASSGMGVTGELFF
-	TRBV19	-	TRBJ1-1	TGTGCCAGTAGAACGGGGGGAGGTGAAGCTTTCTTT	CASRTGGGEAFF
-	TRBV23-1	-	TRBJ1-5	TGCGCTACCCTAACAACAGGGCGAGGTCAGCCCCAGCATTTT	CATLTTGRGQPQHF
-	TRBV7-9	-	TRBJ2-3	TGTGCCAGCAGCTTAGTAGGAAGCACAGATACGCAGTATTTT	CASSLVGSTDTQYF
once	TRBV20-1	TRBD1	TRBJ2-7	TGCAGTGCTAGTACCCCCGTGACAGGGGGCTCCGAGCAGTACTTC	CSASTPVTGGSEQYF
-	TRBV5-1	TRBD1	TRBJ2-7	TGCGCCAGCAGCTTGGGAAGACAGGGATGGGACGAGCAGTACTTC	CASSLGRQGWDEQYF
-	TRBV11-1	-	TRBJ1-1	TGTGCCAGCAGCTTAGGGACAGCGATGAACACTGAAGCTTTCTTT	CASSLGTAMNTEAFF
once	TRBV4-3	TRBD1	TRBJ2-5	TGCGCCAGCAGCCAAGGGGCAGGGGGTCTGGAGACCCAGTACTTC	CASSQGAGGLETQYF
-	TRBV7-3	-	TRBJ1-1	TGTGCCAGCAAGGCTGGGCGGGGGAACACTGAAGCTTTCTTT	CASKAGRGNTEAFF
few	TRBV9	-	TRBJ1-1	TGTGCCAGCAGCGTACAGGCTTGGGACGCTGAAGCTTTCTTT	CASSVQAWDAEAFF
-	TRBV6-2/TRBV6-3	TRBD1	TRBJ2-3	TGTGCCAGCAGTTACGTAGGGGGCGCAGATACGCAGTATTTT	CASSYVGGADTQYF
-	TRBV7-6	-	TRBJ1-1	TGTGCCAGCAGCTTAGCGGGGGCTACTGAAGCTTTCTTT	CASSLAGATEAFF
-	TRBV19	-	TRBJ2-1	TGTGCCAGTAGTATAGACCAGGGGGCGGGAGGCAATGAGCAGTTCTTC	CASSIDQGAGGNEQFF
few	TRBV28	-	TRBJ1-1	TGTGCCGGGTCCGGCCTAGGACGGATTGAAGCTTTCTTT	CAGSGLGRIEAFF
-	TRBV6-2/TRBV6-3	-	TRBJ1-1	TGTGCCAGCAGATACAGGGACCTAGACACTGAAGCTTTCTTT	CASRYRDLDTEAFF
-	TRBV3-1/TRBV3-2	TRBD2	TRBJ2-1	TGTGCCAGCAGCCGCGGAGCCTCGACTAGCGGGGGGGCCCGGGAGCAGTTCTTC	CASSRGASTSGGAREQFF
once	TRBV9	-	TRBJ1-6	TGTGCCAGCAGCCCCGCCGGGGGGCGCGAGGGTTCACCCCTCCACTTT	CASSPAGGREGSPLHF
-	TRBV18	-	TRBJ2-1	TGTGCCAGCTCACCACGGGATGAGCAGTTCTTC	CASSPRDEQFF
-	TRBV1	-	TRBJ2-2	TGCACCAGCCTCTCCGGGGGCTCGTCCGGGGAGCTGTTTTTT	CTSLSGGSSGELFF
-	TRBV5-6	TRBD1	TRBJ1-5	TGTGCCAGCAGCCGGACAGGGAGGTTGAGCAATCAGCCCCAGCATTTT	CASSRTGRLSNQPQHF
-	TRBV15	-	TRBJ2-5	TGTGCCACCAGCAGAGACAGGGGATTACAAGAGACCCAGTACTTC	CATSRDRGLQETQYF
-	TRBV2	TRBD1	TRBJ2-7	TGTGCCAGCAGGGGACAGGGGTTCCCCTACGAGCAGTACTTC	CASRGQGFPYEQYF
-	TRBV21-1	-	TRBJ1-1	TGTGCCAGCAGCGCTGGACAGGGACTGGCCACTGAAGCTTTCTTT	CASSAGQGLATEAFF
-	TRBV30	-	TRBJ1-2	TGTGCCTGGGGAGTCCCGATATTCAGACCTTCTAACTATGGCTACACCTTC	CAWGVPIFRPSNYGYTF
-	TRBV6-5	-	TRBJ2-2	TGTGCCAGCAGCCCGATAAACACCGGGGAGCTGTTTTTT	CASSPINTGELFF